These T cell receptor beta chains were read from a single sample in a study of CD8 T cells in ankylosing spondylitis. A single record per CDR3 protein comes from TCRdb applying MiXCR to the 5' RACE reads. Here the sample spans roughly 700,000 distinct CDR3 sequences, 15% to 20% being singletons. The sample was blood, either unsorted or a sorted T cell fraction (not recorded which). The receptor set was obtained from a male donor with ankylosing spondylitis. The CDR3 runs from the conserved cysteine through the conserved F or W. The D gene is left open where the match is weak.

TRBJ2-2	-	TRBV20-1	CSAQDQRNTGELFF
TRBJ2-1	TRBD1	TRBV9	CASSARDPGQLPYNEQFF
TRBJ2-6	-	TRBV28	CASSFPTGANVLTF
TRBJ1-5	TRBD1	TRBV4-1	CASSQDPQGEIGQPQHF
TRBJ2-1	TRBD2	TRBV29-1	CSVTHRGGATDEQFF
TRBJ1-1	-	TRBV12-3/TRBV12-4	CASSFWGVGTEAFF
TRBJ1-1	-	TRBV29-1	CSVEDWEGSGTEAFF
TRBJ2-2	TRBD2	TRBV12-3/TRBV12-4	CASSDPTSGGARGELFF
TRBJ2-5	-	TRBV7-6	CASSLGVFQETQYF
TRBJ2-7	-	TRBV11-3	CASSFQGWDRRQYF
TRBJ1-2	-	TRBV9	CASSPRLGEGYTF
TRBJ2-2	TRBD1	TRBV6-2/TRBV6-3	CASSYRRQGRDTGELFF
TRBJ2-4	-	TRBV20-1	CCARAQGEEAKNIQYF
TRBJ1-5	-	TRBV6-1	CASSEVVRQGGQPQHF
TRBJ1-5	TRBD1	TRBV20-1	CSARVGTGGTPQHF
TRBJ1-5	TRBD1	TRBV6-1	CASSPGTGLVNQPQHF
TRBJ2-2	TRBD1	TRBV5-5	CASSTWTGDTGELFF
TRBJ2-3	TRBD2	TRBV7-3	CASSRDGRAADTQYF
TRBJ1-5	-	TRBV7-2	CASSLGHRGSNQPQHF
TRBJ1-2	-	TRBV7-9	CASSPVEGNYGYTF
TRBJ1-5	-	TRBV20-1	CSGFVGTNQPQHF
TRBJ2-3	TRBD2	TRBV5-1	CASNIAGDTDTQYF
TRBJ2-3	-	TRBV5-1	CASSSGTAPDTQYF
TRBJ1-3	-	TRBV10-3	CAISDRLGSGNTIYF